Presented here are 5 T cell receptor delta chains from one specimen sequenced in a study of gamma-delta T cells after stem cell transplantation. TCRdb applied CATT to the RT-PCR reads for clone calling. The table has under 800 delta-chain clones, about 5.3% seen once. The sequenced material came from gamma-delta T cells. The receptors were sampled from a human donor. It is not recorded whose cells these are; they may come from a transplant donor.

This clone was seen only a few times. Given a far larger clone just one base away, this is likely a sequencing read error. Other DNA sequences in the same sample also yield this CDR3. The rearrangement links TRDV1 to TRDJ1, with 12 bases fitting TRDD3. Germline CDR1 is TSWWSYY and CDR2 is QGS. There are 20 residues in the CDR3. The V segment lost 6 bases and the J segment 3 bases; nucleotides outside the gene matches: 20. Written as DNA, the CDR3 is TGTGCTCTTGGAGAAACAATGGGGGAGTACTGGGGGATACTTTCCGATAAACTCATCTTT. Translating it yields CALGETMGEYWGILSDKLIF.

This clone came up a few times. A far larger clone is only one base removed, so a read error is likely. This CDR3 is also generated by other DNA sequences in the sample. The V call is TRDV2, the J call TRDJ1; 7 bases are shared with TRDD3. This CDR3 has 16 residues. The J segment lost 2 bases and the V segment lost 0 bases, leaving 8 bases of the junction unmatched. Germline CDR1 is GEAIGNYY and CDR2 is EKD. CDR3 nucleotide sequence: TGTGCCTGTGACACCGCTGGGGGCCCTTATACCGATAAACTCATCTTT. It specifies CACDTAGGPYTDKLIF.

The sample holds a few counts of this clone. The TCRdb protein comes from a much larger clone and disagrees with this DNA's translation at residue 10, likely due to a read error; the protein given here is derived from the DNA. The chain has TRDV2 and TRDJ1; 8 nucleotides line up with TRDD3. J was trimmed by 0 bases and V by 0 bases; bases with no gene match: 14. The CDR3 is 19 amino acids. Germline V gene sequence: CDR1 GEAIGNYY, CDR2 EKD. This chain's CDR3 is CACDTVVGDAGPYTDKLIF. Here the CDR3 DNA reads TGTGCCTGTGACACCGTGGTGGGGGATGCAGGGCCGTACACCGATAAACTCATCTTT.

A note on this clone: One base separates it from a far larger clone, so it is likely a read error. The same CDR3 also results from other DNA sequences found in this sample. The chain carries TRDV2 and TRDJ3, with TRDD3 matching over 12 bases. The V gene's germline CDR1 is GEAIGNYY and CDR2 EKD. The CDR3 has 19 residues. The DNA of the CDR3 is TGCGCCTGTGACACGGTACTGGGGGATACAGCCTGGGACACCCGACAGATGTTTTTC. The encoded protein is CACDTVLGDTAWDTRQMFF.

With regard to this clone: This likely came from a read error, as a far larger clone is one base away. This same CDR3 is encoded by further DNA sequences in the sample. The V gene is TRDV1, the J gene TRDJ1, with 12 bases lining up with TRDD3. V was clipped by 2 bases and J by 4 bases; unmatched bases: 20. The germline V gene encodes CDR1 TSWWSYY and CDR2 QGS. The CDR3 spans 21 residues. CDR3 coding DNA: TGTGCTCTTGGGGAATTCCTCCCAAGTCGGTACTGGGGGATACTGAGCGATAAACTCATCTTT. Encoded protein: CALGEFLPSRYWGILSDKLIF.